This TCR beta chain was captured in a study of blood T cell repertoires in COVID-19. The overall study: Samples came from the United States, Italy and Spain, spanning acute and convalescent COVID-19. T cells, B-cell-depleted T cells, or PBMCs provided the cDNA or gDNA that served as material.

This CDR3 spans 13 amino acids. Trimming pared 6 bases from V and 2 bases from J, leaving 13 bases between. Germline V gene sequence: CDR1 SQVTM, CDR2 ANQGSEA. Recruits, aged about 18 to 100 years, lived in 20 to 30 US areas. TCRdb's table, derived via immunoSEQ multiplex PCR, lists solely in-frame clones and lacks some. This sample has approximately 160,000 clones, with about 83% found just once. The TCR was taken from a woman between 45 and 60 years old in a cohort exposed to, infected with or recovered from COVID-19 (not recorded which). The chain links TRBV29-1 to TRBJ1-2, with D possibly matching TRBD1 (6 bases). Specimen: PBMCs or T cells enriched from blood (not recorded which). CDR3 protein: CSVETQGNYGYTF. As DNA, the CDR3 is TGCAGCGTCGAGACTCAGGGGAACTATGGCTACACCTTC.